The rows below give T cell receptor beta chains drawn from one sample of a study of CD8+ T cells in alopecia areata. The method was immunoSEQ multiplex PCR; TCRdb's version includes in-frame clones alone and lacks a portion of them. The table records 150,000 or so clones, more than 40% of them present only once. The sample in question was CD8+ T cells sorted from blood, obtained at week 0. Receptor source: a human donor with alopecia areata. CDR3s include the opening cysteine and the closing phenylalanine or tryptophan. D genes are given only for firm matches.

V gene: TRBV27
D gene: NA
J gene: TRBJ2-3
CDR3 protein: CASSMAGLPSTDTQYF

V gene: TRBV29-1
D gene: NA
J gene: TRBJ1-1
CDR3 protein: CSGTRAAEAFF

V gene: TRBV2
D gene: NA
J gene: TRBJ2-1
CDR3 protein: CASSGTPEQFF

V gene: TRBV4-1
D gene: NA
J gene: TRBJ1-6
CDR3 protein: CASSQDRVNSPLHF

V gene: TRBV7-2
D gene: NA
J gene: TRBJ1-5
CDR3 protein: CASSPRHMVRNQPQHF

V gene: TRBV9
D gene: NA
J gene: TRBJ2-7
CDR3 protein: CASSPGGSYEQYF

V gene: TRBV4-1
D gene: NA
J gene: TRBJ1-1
CDR3 protein: CASSQEAGNTEAFF

V gene: TRBV6-5
D gene: NA
J gene: TRBJ2-2
CDR3 protein: CASSYGGRPSAGELFF

V gene: TRBV7-8
D gene: TRBD1
J gene: TRBJ2-1
CDR3 protein: CASSGTGSYNEQFF

V gene: TRBV7-9
D gene: NA
J gene: TRBJ1-2
CDR3 protein: CASSLGGQGSNYTF

V gene: TRBV5-1
D gene: TRBD2
J gene: TRBJ2-3
CDR3 protein: CASSLTSGSTDTQYF

V gene: TRBV4-2
D gene: TRBD2
J gene: TRBJ2-3
CDR3 protein: CASSQDAGDTDTQYF

V gene: TRBV7-9
D gene: TRBD1
J gene: TRBJ2-1
CDR3 protein: CASSRTGANYNEQFF

V gene: TRBV30
D gene: TRBD1
J gene: TRBJ2-1
CDR3 protein: CACNTGTGDREQFF

V gene: TRBV5-6
D gene: TRBD2
J gene: TRBJ2-1
CDR3 protein: CASSLGASGGFYNEQFF

V gene: TRBV6-1
D gene: NA
J gene: TRBJ2-7
CDR3 protein: CASSEGQPPKQYF

V gene: TRBV30
D gene: NA
J gene: TRBJ1-5
CDR3 protein: CAWSSGTDSNQPQHF

V gene: TRBV11-2
D gene: NA
J gene: TRBJ2-1
CDR3 protein: CASSLDSNEQFF

V gene: TRBV4-1
D gene: NA
J gene: TRBJ1-5
CDR3 protein: CASSFSWGTEPQHF

V gene: TRBV30
D gene: NA
J gene: TRBJ1-2
CDR3 protein: CAWSEQAGGYTF

V gene: TRBV7-8
D gene: NA
J gene: TRBJ1-1
CDR3 protein: CASSSGSEAFF

V gene: TRBV29-1
D gene: TRBD1
J gene: NA
CDR3 protein: CSVEGTGGAYEQYF

V gene: TRBV11-2
D gene: NA
J gene: TRBJ1-5
CDR3 protein: CASSLSGDSNQPQHF

V gene: TRBV7-8
D gene: NA
J gene: TRBJ2-4
CDR3 protein: CASYDQDTNIQYF

V gene: TRBV29-1
D gene: TRBD1
J gene: TRBJ2-1
CDR3 protein: CSVEEGGDEQFF

V gene: TRBV10-3
D gene: TRBD1
J gene: TRBJ2-7
CDR3 protein: CAISPGQGYEQYF

V gene: TRBV5-1
D gene: NA
J gene: TRBJ2-3
CDR3 protein: CASSARAPGDTQYF